The 20 T cell receptor beta chains given below trace back to one sample, sequenced in a study of blood T cell repertoires in COVID-19. Sequenced by immunoSEQ multiplex PCR; TCRdb stores in-frame clones only, minus some. This sample has around 140,000 clones; approximately 88% occur once, and the top ten carry about 1.7%. The specimen was peripheral blood. The source is a woman between 45 and 65 years old with acute or convalescent COVID-19.

The chain joins TRBV28 to TRBJ2-5, with D hard to call. Trimming removed 2 bases from V and 5 bases from J, with 12 bases in between. The CDR3 is made up of 14 amino acids. Germline CDR1 MDHEN, CDR2 SYDVKM. The CDR3 sequence: CASSLGIARETQYF. For the CDR3, the DNA is TGTGCCAGCAGTTTAGGTATAGCCCGGGAGACCCAGTACTTC.

The chain couples TRBV7-8 to TRBJ1-2, with TRBD1 as a possible D gene (5 bases). This CDR3 contains 16 residues. Trimming cost V 5 bases and J 3 bases, with 19 bases left between them. Germline V gives CDR1 SGHVS, CDR2 FQNEAQ. CDR3 sequence reads: CASSPGTPGVYYGYTF. The CDR3 DNA is TGTGCCAGCAGCCCCGGGACTCCGGGGGTTTACTATGGCTACACCTTC.

The gene calls are TRBV19 and TRBJ1-6; no firm D call. Germline loops: CDR1 LNHDA, CDR2 SQIVND (reference sequence). This CDR3 spans 15 amino acids. The V gene lost 1 base and the J gene lost 14 bases, with 18 bases spanning the gap. CDR3 region: CASSIGGRLLISLHF. In nucleotides, the CDR3 is TGTGCCAGTAGTATAGGAGGTCGGCTTCTTATTTCCCTCCACTTT.

This clone was seen more than once but under ten times. The CDR3 reads CASSLTSGGAREQFF. CDR3 DNA sequence: TGTGCCAGCAGCTTGACTAGCGGGGGGGCACGTGAGCAGTTCTTC. V and J are TRBV11-2 and TRBJ2-1; 14 bases map to TRBD2. Germline loops: CDR1 SGHAT, CDR2 FQNNGV. The CDR3 extends over 15 amino acids. J gave up 9 bases and V 3 bases, and 4 bases lay outside the gene matches. Using reference TRBV11-2 and TRBJ2-1 for the parts outside the CDR3, the full variable domain is EAGVAQSPRYKIIEKRQSVAFWCNPISGHATLYWYQQILGQGPKLLIQFQNNGVVDDSQLPKDRFSAERLKGVDSTLKIQPAKLEDSAVYLCASSLTSGGAREQFFGPGTRLTVL.

CDR3 protein: CASGSNSGRVFYEQYF. CDR3 sequence (DNA): TGTGCTAGTGGTTCCAATAGCGGGAGGGTTTTCTACGAGCAGTACTTC. The genes are TRBV12-5 and TRBJ2-7; 11 bases agree with TRBD2. CDR1 is LGHNT and CDR2 is FRNRAP in the germline V gene. V gave up 4 bases and J gave up 3 bases; unmatched junction bases: 8. This CDR3 contains 16 residues. Looking up the rest from reference TRBV12-5 and TRBJ2-7 gives the full variable domain: DARVTQTPRHKVTEMGQEVTMRCQPILGHNTVFWYRQTMMQGLELLAYFRNRAPLDDSGMPKDRFSAEMPDATLATLKIQPSEPRDSAVYFCASGSNSGRVFYEQYFGPGTRLTVT.

In regard to this clone: This CDR3 is also generated by other DNA sequences in the sample. The genes are TRBV11-3 and TRBJ1-1; D ambiguous. This CDR3 has 13 amino acids. Germline lookup yields CDR1 SGHNT and CDR2 YENEEA. Trimming shortened V by 1 base and J by 1 base, and 4 bases separated the two germline ends. The CDR3 reads CASSLGQNTEAFF. Written as DNA, the CDR3 is TGTGCCAGCAGCTTAGGACAGAACACTGAAGCTTTCTTT.

V usage is TRBV7-9 and J usage is TRBJ2-4; D unresolved. Germline lookup yields CDR1 SEHNR and CDR2 FQNEAQ (reference sequence). The V and J ends lost 5 bases and 1 base respectively, with 12 bases between them. The CDR3 covers 15 residues. The CDR3 nucleotides are TGTGCCAGCAGCGGTACTGTTCCGGCCAAAAACATTCAGTACTTC. Translating gives CASSGTVPAKNIQYF.

V gene TRBV4-1 combines with J gene TRBJ1-1, with 12 bases fitting TRBD1. Per germline, CDR1 MGHRA and CDR2 YSYEKL. Unmatched junction bases numbered 10, after V lost 0 bases and J lost 2 bases. The CDR3 spans 19 residues. In nucleotides, the CDR3 is TGCGCCAGCAGCCAAGATAAACCGGGACAGGGGGCATATAACACTGAAGCTTTCTTT. Protein sequence: CASSQDKPGQGAYNTEAFF.

In this sample, this clone turned up a few times. J is TRBJ1-2 and V is TRBV27, with 7 bases matching TRBD1. The V segment lost 5 bases and the J segment 1 base; nucleotides outside the gene matches: 7. The CDR3 sequence is 15 residues long. Germline loops: CDR1 MNHEY, CDR2 SMNVEV (reference sequence). The CDR3 DNA reads as TGTGCCAGCAGTCCATTAGGACAGGTTAACTATGGCTACACCTTC. The encoded protein is CASSPLGQVNYGYTF.

This clone was observed once. The chain links TRBV5-1 to TRBJ1-6, with 9 bases identical to TRBD1. Germline CDR1 reads SGHRS; CDR2 reads YFSETQ. The trim removed 3 bases at V and 8 bases at J, leaving 6 bases unmatched. The CDR3 has 15 residues. The CDR3 DNA reads as TGCGCCAGCAGCTACTCCGGGACAGGGTATTCACCCCTCCACTTT. Translated, it gives CASSYSGTGYSPLHF.

The chain joins TRBV27 to TRBJ1-1; possible D gene TRBD1, 5 bases. Germline loops: CDR1 MNHEY, CDR2 SMNVEV (reference sequence). The CDR3 covers 13 residues. Trimming cost V 5 bases and J 6 bases, with 13 bases left between them. The CDR3 loop is CASSRDGGAEAFF. Written as DNA, the CDR3 is TGTGCCAGCAGTCGGGACGGGGGGGCTGAAGCTTTCTTT.

The rearrangement uses TRBV10-3 and TRBJ1-2, with 10 positions matching TRBD1. The CDR3 extends over 17 amino acids. J gave up 3 bases and V 3 bases, and 10 bases lay outside the gene matches. The germline V gene encodes CDR1 ENHRY and CDR2 SYGVKD. The CDR3 region has the DNA TGTGCCATCAGTGATTCGAGGGGGGGACAGGGGCACTATGGCTACACCTTC. Protein product: CAISDSRGGQGHYGYTF.

V usage is TRBV6-5 and J usage is TRBJ2-7; 7 positions agree with TRBD2. The ends lost 8 bases at V and 4 bases at J; junction bases unmatched: 17. There are 16 residues in the CDR3. In germline, CDR1 is MNHEY, CDR2 SVGAGI. The CDR3 sequence is CASRSYASGEFYEQYF. As DNA, the CDR3 is TGTGCCAGCCGTTCGTACGCGAGCGGGGAGTTTTACGAGCAGTACTTC.

CDR3 sequence reads: CASTLDGSMNTEAFF. CDR3 nucleotides: TGTGCCAGCACCCTAGACGGGTCCATGAACACTGAAGCTTTCTTT. The V and J genes are TRBV2 and TRBJ1-1; D gene ambiguous. The CDR3 has 15 amino acids. Trimming pared 7 bases from V and 0 bases from J, leaving 15 bases between. Germline CDR1 and CDR2: SNHLY and FYNNEI.

This chain links TRBV5-4 with TRBJ1-3; 7 positions match TRBD1. The CDR3 has 18 amino acids. V was clipped by 0 bases and J by 0 bases; unmatched bases: 9. Per the germline V gene, CDR1 is SGHNT and CDR2 is YYREEE (reference sequence). As DNA, the CDR3 is TGTGCCAGCAGCTTGGCCGGTGGCAGGGGGAGCTCTGGAAACACCATATATTTT. It encodes CASSLAGGRGSSGNTIYF.

The J gene is TRBJ1-5, the V gene TRBV24-1; D perhaps matches TRBD1 (5 bases). In germline, CDR1 is KGHDR, CDR2 SFDVKD. The CDR3 loop spans 15 amino acids. Trimming stripped 3 bases from V and 5 bases from J, with 13 bases between. CDR3 loop: CATSDGHKIHQPQHF. In DNA form, the CDR3 reads TGTGCCACCAGTGATGGACACAAAATTCATCAGCCCCAGCATTTT.

The count of this clone is one. The chain joins TRBV7-8 to TRBJ2-7; TRBD2 matches at 10 bases. CDR3 length: 15 residues. Germline V lookup: CDR1 SGHVS, CDR2 FQNEAQ. Trimming removed 6 bases from V and 2 bases from J; junction bases left unmatched: 7. CDR3 nucleotide sequence: TGTGCCAGCAGACCCGGACTAGCGGTAACCTACGAGCAGTACTTC. Translating it yields CASRPGLAVTYEQYF. The full variable domain, in which reference TRBV7-8 and TRBJ2-7 provide the parts outside the CDR3, is GAGVSQSPRYKVAKRGQDVALRCDPISGHVSLFWYQQALGQGPEFLTYFQNEAQLDKSGLPSDRFFAERPEGSVSTLKIQRTQQEDSAVYLCASRPGLAVTYEQYFGPGTRLTVT.

The rearrangement links TRBV7-9 to TRBJ2-5, with TRBD2 as a possible D gene (5 bases). The CDR3 contains 17 residues. V lost 2 bases to trimming and J lost 5 bases, with 21 bases between them. Germline V CDR1 and CDR2: SEHNR, FQNEAQ (reference sequence). Written as DNA, the CDR3 is TGTGCCAGCAGCTTATCGCAGCTAGCAGGAGACTGGGAGACCCAGTACTTC. This gives the protein CASSLSQLAGDWETQYF. Using reference TRBV7-9 and TRBJ2-5 for the parts outside the CDR3, the full variable domain is DTGVSQNPRHKITKRGQNVTFRCDPISEHNRLYWYRQTLGQGPEFLTYFQNEAQLEKSRLLSDRFSAERPKGSFSTLEIQRTEQGDSAMYLCASSLSQLAGDWETQYFGPGTRLLVL.

The chain couples TRBV13 to TRBJ1-4, with D perhaps matching TRBD1 (5 bases). The CDR3 is 15 residues long. The germline V gene has CDR1 PRHDT and CDR2 FYEKMQ (reference sequence). Trimming left V 4 bases short and J 8 bases short, with 17 bases between. CDR3 sequence reads: CASSSSGREGEKLFF. As DNA, the CDR3 is TGTGCCAGCAGCTCCTCCGGCAGGGAGGGCGAAAAACTGTTTTTT.

This chain joins TRBV5-6 and TRBJ2-7; 9 bases agree with TRBD2. Germline assignment: CDR1 SGHDT and CDR2 YYEEEE. The CDR3 is made up of 16 amino acids. V lost 0 bases, J lost 4 bases, and 8 bases stayed unmatched. The CDR3 DNA sequence: TGTGCCAGCAGCTTGGAGTTAGCGGGAGAATTGTACGAGCAGTACTTC. Translating gives CASSLELAGELYEQYF.